One and the same sample provided the 9 T cell receptor beta chains below, sequenced in a study of T cell clonotyping in hematopoietic cell transplantation. TCRdb's copy holds only in-frame clones and misses some; the assay was immunoSEQ multiplex PCR. The top ten clones hold less than 20% of a sample with 15,000 to 20,000 clones, approximately 80% of them seen once. Time point specified: recipient sample about 28 days before transplant, after cytoreduction. The sequences come from peripheral blood mononuclear cells, collected before stem cell transplant. These receptors were taken from a man aged 55 to 69 with acute myeloid leukemia. Some clones in this sample may be carry-over from other donors' samples.

This clone has a single count. The J gene is TRBJ1-2, the V gene TRBV19; D is perhaps TRBD1 (5 bases). Germline V gene sequence: CDR1 LNHDA, CDR2 SQIVND (reference sequence). The V gene lost 6 bases and the J gene lost 0 bases, with 20 bases spanning the gap. The CDR3 consists of 17 residues. The CDR3 sequence is CASRETRGPSANYGYTF. The CDR3 nucleotides read TGTGCCAGTAGGGAGACAAGGGGACCATCAGCTAACTATGGCTACACCTTC.

This chain joins TRBV7-2 and TRBJ2-7, with 11 positions matching TRBD2. The V segment lost 5 bases and the J segment 2 bases; nucleotides outside the gene matches: 2. The germline gives CDR1 SGHTA, CDR2 FQGNSA. The CDR3 is 14 residues long. The chain's CDR3 is CASSRTSGPYEQYF. The CDR3 bases are TGTGCCAGCAGCCGGACTAGCGGGCCCTACGAGCAGTACTTC.

This clone was counted a few times. V usage is TRBV27 and J usage is TRBJ2-7; 9 positions match TRBD1. V gave up 4 bases and J gave up 3 bases; unmatched junction bases: 7. The germline V gene has CDR1 MNHEY and CDR2 SMNVEV (reference sequence). CDR3 length equals 15 residues. The CDR3 spells CASSSPGQGLYEQYF. The DNA of the CDR3 is TGTGCCAGCAGTTCCCCGGGACAGGGTCTCTACGAGCAGTACTTC.

V gene TRBV5-6 combines with J gene TRBJ1-3, with TRBD1 identical over 7 bases. V was pared by 0 bases and J by 4 bases, with 4 bases of the junction left unmatched. CDR1 is SGHDT and CDR2 is YYEEEE in the germline V gene. There are 15 residues in the CDR3. CDR3 region: CASSLEGAKGNTIYF. CDR3 DNA: TGTGCCAGCAGCTTGGAGGGGGCAAAAGGAAACACCATATATTTT.

The rearrangement joins TRBV29-1 to TRBJ1-3, with TRBD1 identical over 8 bases. Per the germline V gene, CDR1 is SQVTM and CDR2 is ANQGSEA. The CDR3 extends over 15 amino acids. V trimming: 4 bases; J trimming: 0 bases; junction bases outside the gene matches: 5. Here the CDR3 DNA reads TGCAGCGTTGGGACAGGGATGAGCTCTGGAAACACCATATATTTT. Translation gives CSVGTGMSSGNTIYF.

This clone has just a few counts. The gene calls are TRBV9 and TRBJ1-1; possible D gene TRBD1, 6 bases. Germline loops: CDR1 SGDLS, CDR2 YYNGEE. V shed 3 bases and J shed 7 bases, with 13 bases lying between them. The CDR3 runs to 13 residues. The CDR3 region is CASSGAGQSEAFF. Written as DNA, the CDR3 is TGTGCCAGCAGCGGTGCCGGACAGAGTGAAGCTTTCTTT.

The CDR3 protein is CASSLAVTDGQGEQYF. Here the CDR3 DNA reads TGCGCCAGCAGCCTCGCAGTCACGGACGGACAGGGAGAGCAGTACTTC. V usage is TRBV4-1 and J usage is TRBJ2-7, with 8 bases matching TRBD1. Per the germline V gene, CDR1 is MGHRA and CDR2 is YSYEKL. Trimming removed 4 bases from V and 7 bases from J; junction bases left unmatched: 15. This CDR3 contains 16 residues.

The chain joins TRBV19 to TRBJ1-2; D is undetermined. Germline CDR1 and CDR2: LNHDA and SQIVND (reference sequence). This CDR3 region has 13 residues. The V gene lost 8 bases and the J gene lost 0 bases, with 10 bases spanning the gap. Here the CDR3 DNA reads TGTGCCAGTGACCGAGGACCTAACTATGGCTACACCTTC. Its protein is CASDRGPNYGYTF.

The chain employs TRBV27 and TRBJ2-7; a weak D match, TRBD2 (6 bases). Germline V gene data show CDR1 as MNHEY and CDR2 as SMNVEV (reference sequence). This CDR3 is 13 amino acids long. The germline V and J ends were trimmed by 7 bases and 0 bases, with 10 bases remaining between them. CDR3 sequence (DNA): TGTGCCAGCAACCGGGGAGGCTCCTACGAGCAGTACTTC. It codes for CASNRGGSYEQYF.